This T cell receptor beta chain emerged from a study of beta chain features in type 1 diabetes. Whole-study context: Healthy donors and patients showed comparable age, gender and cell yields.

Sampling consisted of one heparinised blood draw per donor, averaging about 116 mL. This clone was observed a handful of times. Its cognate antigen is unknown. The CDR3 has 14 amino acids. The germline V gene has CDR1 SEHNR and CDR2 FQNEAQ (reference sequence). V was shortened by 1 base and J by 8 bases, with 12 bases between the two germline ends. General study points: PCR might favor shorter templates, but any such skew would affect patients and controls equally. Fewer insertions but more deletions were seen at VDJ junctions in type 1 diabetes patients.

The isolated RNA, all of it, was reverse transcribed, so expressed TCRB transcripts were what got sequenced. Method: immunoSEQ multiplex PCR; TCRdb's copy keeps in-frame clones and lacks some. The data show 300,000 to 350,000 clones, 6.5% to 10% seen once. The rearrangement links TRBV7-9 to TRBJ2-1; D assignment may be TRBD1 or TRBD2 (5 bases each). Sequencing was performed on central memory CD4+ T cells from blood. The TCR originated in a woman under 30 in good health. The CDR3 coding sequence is TGTGCCAGCAGCTTAGTGATAATGGGGGATGAGCAGTTCTTC. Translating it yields CASSLVIMGDEQFF.